This TCR beta chain was identified in a study of T cells in tuberculosis. Profiling relied on immunoSEQ multiplex PCR, and the TCRdb table lists in-frame clones only, not all of them. The sample comprises about 35,000 clones, roughly 92% of which are singletons, and about 7.5% rests with the top ten. This clone was observed a single time. Trimming left V 2 bases short and J 0 bases short, with 14 bases between. This CDR3 region has 16 residues. Germline assignment: CDR1 LNHDA and CDR2 SQIVND (reference sequence). Source material: PBMCs. This chain joins TRBV19 and TRBJ2-7, with D possibly being TRBD2 (7 bases). The TCR sequence derives from a donor aged 10 to 29 with latent tuberculosis or without tuberculosis infection. This CDR3 reads CASSIMGGASSYEQYF. CDR3 in DNA: TGTGCCAGTAGTATAATGGGGGGGGCCAGCTCCTACGAGCAGTACTTC.